This is a list of T cell receptor beta chains from one sample in a study of blood T cell repertoires in COVID-19. Clones were sequenced by immunoSEQ multiplex PCR, and TCRdb holds only the in-frame ones, with some missing. Here the sample spans 300,000 or so clones, 90% to 95% being singletons. Sequencing used peripheral blood. These receptors were taken from a woman in her 30s with COVID-19, enrolled during active disease. Both conserved end residues are part of each CDR3. The D gene is left open where the match is weak. Where a row states a size, it is once, few, many or the class of an expanded clone; other rows omit it.

D gene: .; clone size: once; V gene: TRBV10-3; J gene: TRBJ1-1; CDR3 protein: CAISEARGETEAFF; CDR3 DNA: TGTGCCATCAGTGAGGCCAGGGGAGAAACTGAAGCTTTCTTT
D gene: TRBD1; clone size: .; V gene: TRBV5-5; J gene: TRBJ2-7; CDR3 protein: CASSRTYLGQGLYEQYF; CDR3 DNA: TGTGCCAGCAGCCGAACGTATTTGGGACAGGGGCTATACGAGCAGTACTTC
D gene: .; clone size: .; V gene: TRBV7-2; J gene: TRBJ2-7; CDR3 protein: CASSLMGTYEQYF; CDR3 DNA: TGTGCCAGCAGCTTAATGGGCACCTACGAGCAGTACTTC
D gene: .; clone size: .; V gene: TRBV7-9; J gene: TRBJ1-1; CDR3 protein: CASSLDSYTEAFF; CDR3 DNA: TGTGCCAGCAGCTTAGACAGCTACACTGAAGCTTTCTTT
D gene: .; clone size: .; V gene: TRBV4-1; J gene: TRBJ1-1; CDR3 protein: CASSQAVGREAFF; CDR3 DNA: TGCGCCAGCAGCCAAGCGGTGGGGAGGGAAGCTTTCTTT
D gene: TRBD2; clone size: .; V gene: TRBV19; J gene: TRBJ2-1; CDR3 protein: CASSQRGLAGHYNEQFF; CDR3 DNA: TGTGCCAGTAGCCAGAGGGGACTAGCGGGCCATTACAATGAGCAGTTCTTC
D gene: TRBD1; clone size: once; V gene: TRBV28; J gene: TRBJ1-1; CDR3 protein: CASSFRTGSSTEAFF; CDR3 DNA: TGTGCCAGCAGTTTCAGGACAGGGTCGAGCACTGAAGCTTTCTTT
D gene: .; clone size: .; V gene: TRBV10-1; J gene: TRBJ2-1; CDR3 protein: CASSEFMGGPGDNEQFF; CDR3 DNA: TGCGCCAGCAGTGAGTTTATGGGGGGACCGGGGGACAATGAGCAGTTCTTC
D gene: .; clone size: .; V gene: TRBV6-5; J gene: TRBJ1-5; CDR3 protein: CASSSTGYSNQPQHF; CDR3 DNA: TGTGCCAGCAGCTCGACAGGCTATAGCAATCAGCCCCAGCATTTT
D gene: TRBD1; clone size: once; V gene: TRBV11-2; J gene: TRBJ1-1; CDR3 protein: CASSLGDRGQTEAFF; CDR3 DNA: TGTGCCAGCAGCTTGGGGGACAGGGGGCAAACTGAAGCTTTCTTT
D gene: TRBD1; clone size: .; V gene: TRBV7-9; J gene: TRBJ2-2; CDR3 protein: CASTTTSLQGAYTGELFF; CDR3 DNA: TGTGCCAGCACCACTACCTCCTTACAGGGGGCGTACACCGGGGAGCTGTTTTTT
D gene: .; clone size: .; V gene: TRBV19; J gene: TRBJ2-5; CDR3 protein: CASSIQALETQYF; CDR3 DNA: TGTGCCAGTAGTATACAAGCTCTGGAGACCCAGTACTTC
D gene: .; clone size: .; V gene: TRBV6-5; J gene: TRBJ1-5; CDR3 protein: CASSYTFNQPQHF; CDR3 DNA: TGTGCCAGCAGTTACACTTTCAATCAGCCCCAGCATTTT
D gene: TRBD2; clone size: .; V gene: TRBV19; J gene: TRBJ2-3; CDR3 protein: CASSMRAMTAGLPDTQYF; CDR3 DNA: TGTGCCAGTAGTATGAGAGCAATGACAGCGGGATTACCAGATACGCAGTATTTT
D gene: TRBD2; clone size: .; V gene: TRBV29-1; J gene: TRBJ2-7; CDR3 protein: CSVAPGRASYEQYF; CDR3 DNA: TGCAGCGTTGCTCCGGGGAGGGCTAGCTACGAGCAGTACTTC
D gene: TRBD1; clone size: .; V gene: TRBV19; J gene: TRBJ1-5; CDR3 protein: CASRRTGESNQPQHF; CDR3 DNA: TGTGCCAGTAGGCGGACAGGGGAAAGCAATCAGCCCCAGCATTTT
D gene: .; clone size: .; V gene: TRBV19; J gene: TRBJ2-5; CDR3 protein: CASSKIGETQYF; CDR3 DNA: TGTGCCAGTAGTAAGATCGGAGAGACCCAGTACTTC
D gene: TRBD1; clone size: .; V gene: TRBV6-5; J gene: TRBJ2-2; CDR3 protein: CASRRDRSTGELFF; CDR3 DNA: TGTGCCAGCAGGAGGGACAGGTCCACCGGGGAGCTGTTTTTT
D gene: .; clone size: .; V gene: TRBV27; J gene: TRBJ1-5; CDR3 protein: CASSFAGLNQPQHF; CDR3 DNA: TGTGCCAGCAGTTTTGCAGGACTAAATCAGCCCCAGCATTTT
D gene: TRBD2; clone size: .; V gene: TRBV28; J gene: TRBJ2-1; CDR3 protein: CASSTRTSINNEQFF; CDR3 DNA: TGTGCCAGCAGTACACGGACTAGTATAAACAATGAGCAGTTCTTC
D gene: .; clone size: .; V gene: TRBV28; J gene: TRBJ2-5; CDR3 protein: CASTSLTQYF; CDR3 DNA: TGTGCCAGCACCTCCTTGACCCAGTACTTC
D gene: TRBD2; clone size: .; V gene: TRBV7-2; J gene: TRBJ2-7; CDR3 protein: CASSLIPQAGVGEQYF; CDR3 DNA: TGTGCCAGCAGCTTAATTCCCCAGGCGGGAGTGGGCGAGCAGTACTTC
D gene: TRBD1; clone size: few; V gene: TRBV23-1; J gene: TRBJ2-3; CDR3 protein: CASSQSDRGVADTQYF; CDR3 DNA: TGCGCCAGCAGTCAATCGGACAGGGGGGTGGCAGATACGCAGTATTTT
D gene: TRBD1; clone size: few; V gene: TRBV30; J gene: TRBJ1-5; CDR3 protein: CAWSPGGEQPQHF; CDR3 DNA: TGTGCCTGGTCCCCAGGGGGCGAACAGCCCCAGCATTTT
D gene: .; clone size: .; V gene: TRBV5-1; J gene: TRBJ1-2; CDR3 protein: CASSLEGGGQLYGYTF; CDR3 DNA: TGCGCCAGCAGCTTGGAAGGTGGTGGACAGCTCTATGGCTACACCTTC
D gene: .; clone size: .; V gene: TRBV19; J gene: TRBJ2-1; CDR3 protein: CASSSTTGRYNEQFF; CDR3 DNA: TGTGCCAGTAGTTCTACGACAGGGAGGTACAATGAGCAGTTCTTC
D gene: TRBD1; clone size: .; V gene: TRBV6-5; J gene: TRBJ1-2; CDR3 protein: CASSPRDRDYGYTF; CDR3 DNA: TGTGCCAGCAGTCCCCGGGACAGGGACTATGGCTACACCTTC
D gene: TRBD1; clone size: .; V gene: TRBV5-4; J gene: TRBJ1-2; CDR3 protein: CASSPDRGLGYTF; CDR3 DNA: TGTGCCAGCAGCCCGGACAGGGGGCTCGGCTACACCTTC
D gene: .; clone size: once; V gene: TRBV7-2; J gene: TRBJ2-7; CDR3 protein: CASSLDSGLSYEQYF; CDR3 DNA: TGTGCCAGCAGCTTAGATTCAGGGCTCAGCTACGAGCAGTACTTC
D gene: .; clone size: .; V gene: TRBV19; J gene: TRBJ1-2; CDR3 protein: CASSIGDFAGGYGYTF; CDR3 DNA: TGTGCCAGTAGTATCGGGGACTTCGCAGGAGGGTATGGCTACACCTTC
D gene: .; clone size: .; V gene: TRBV28; J gene: TRBJ1-6; CDR3 protein: CASRGTILSLHF; CDR3 DNA: TGTGCCAGCAGAGGGACAATATTATCCCTCCACTTT
D gene: .; clone size: .; V gene: TRBV6-5; J gene: TRBJ2-2; CDR3 protein: CASTGGKGTGELFF; CDR3 DNA: TGTGCCAGCACTGGCGGGAAGGGCACCGGGGAGCTGTTTTTT
D gene: TRBD2; clone size: few; V gene: TRBV3-1/TRBV3-2; J gene: TRBJ2-5; CDR3 protein: CASSQGRGQETQYF; CDR3 DNA: TGTGCCAGCAGCCAAGGGCGGGGGCAAGAGACCCAGTACTTC
D gene: .; clone size: .; V gene: TRBV6-2/TRBV6-3; J gene: TRBJ2-6; CDR3 protein: CASSIRRSKAGANVLTF; CDR3 DNA: TGTGCCAGCAGTATACGGAGGTCTAAGGCTGGGGCCAACGTCCTGACTTTC
D gene: .; clone size: .; V gene: TRBV24-1; J gene: TRBJ2-7; CDR3 protein: CATELLRGGWTYEQYF; CDR3 DNA: TGTGCCACTGAACTGTTGAGAGGAGGGTGGACCTACGAGCAGTACTTC
D gene: TRBD1; clone size: .; V gene: TRBV19; J gene: TRBJ1-1; CDR3 protein: CASSIAGQGAEAFF; CDR3 DNA: TGTGCCAGTAGTATAGCTGGGCAGGGGGCTGAAGCTTTCTTT
D gene: TRBD1; clone size: .; V gene: TRBV19; J gene: TRBJ1-5; CDR3 protein: CASSIGQGQPQHF; CDR3 DNA: TGTGCCAGTAGTATAGGACAGGGTCAGCCCCAGCATTTT
D gene: .; clone size: few; V gene: TRBV7-2; J gene: TRBJ1-1; CDR3 protein: CASSLSRLNTEAFF; CDR3 DNA: TGTGCCAGCAGCTTATCGCGCCTGAACACTGAAGCTTTCTTT
D gene: .; clone size: .; V gene: TRBV19; J gene: TRBJ2-7; CDR3 protein: CASSMGSGRLYEQYF; CDR3 DNA: TGTGCCAGTAGTATGGGGAGTGGGCGGCTCTACGAGCAGTACTTC
D gene: TRBD1; clone size: .; V gene: TRBV7-2; J gene: TRBJ1-6; CDR3 protein: CASSARTGGREPLHF; CDR3 DNA: TGTGCCAGCAGCGCTCGGACAGGGGGCAGGGAACCCCTCCACTTT
D gene: .; clone size: .; V gene: TRBV20-1; J gene: TRBJ2-7; CDR3 protein: CSASTPGGQPSYEQYF; CDR3 DNA: TGCAGTGCTAGTACCCCGGGCGGACAACCCTCCTACGAGCAGTACTTC
D gene: .; clone size: .; V gene: TRBV7-8; J gene: TRBJ2-7; CDR3 protein: CASSPMGASAWEQYF; CDR3 DNA: TGTGCCAGCAGCCCCATGGGAGCTAGCGCCTGGGAGCAGTACTTC
D gene: .; clone size: .; V gene: TRBV2; J gene: TRBJ1-1; CDR3 protein: CASTPTLNTEAFF; CDR3 DNA: TGTGCCAGCACCCCAACACTGAACACTGAAGCTTTCTTT
D gene: .; clone size: .; V gene: TRBV6-5; J gene: TRBJ1-6; CDR3 protein: CASSLQGPHNSPLHF; CDR3 DNA: TGTGCCAGCAGTTTGCAGGGGCCCCATAATTCACCCCTCCACTTT
D gene: .; clone size: .; V gene: TRBV11-3; J gene: TRBJ1-1; CDR3 protein: CASSLGLAGDTEAFF; CDR3 DNA: TGTGCCAGCAGCTTAGGTTTAGCCGGTGACACTGAAGCTTTCTTT
D gene: .; clone size: few; V gene: TRBV24-1; J gene: TRBJ2-5; CDR3 protein: CATSEPQGQETQYF; CDR3 DNA: TGTGCCACCAGTGAGCCCCAGGGCCAAGAGACCCAGTACTTC
D gene: .; clone size: .; V gene: TRBV27; J gene: TRBJ2-3; CDR3 protein: CASSLDPPGADTQYF; CDR3 DNA: TGTGCCAGCAGCTTAGACCCCCCAGGGGCAGATACGCAGTATTTT
D gene: TRBD1; clone size: once; V gene: TRBV6-5; J gene: TRBJ1-5; CDR3 protein: CASSQRQGRGQPQHF; CDR3 DNA: TGTGCCAGCAGCCAACGACAGGGGCGAGGGCAGCCCCAGCATTTT
D gene: .; clone size: .; V gene: TRBV11-3; J gene: TRBJ2-3; CDR3 protein: CASSSRRGEVPDTQYF; CDR3 DNA: TGTGCCAGCAGCTCCCGGCGCGGGGAGGTCCCAGATACGCAGTATTTT
D gene: .; clone size: .; V gene: TRBV29-1; J gene: TRBJ2-1; CDR3 protein: CSVESASYNEQFF; CDR3 DNA: TGCAGCGTTGAGTCCGCTAGTTACAATGAGCAGTTCTTC
D gene: TRBD1; clone size: .; V gene: TRBV7-9; J gene: TRBJ2-7; CDR3 protein: CASSHRQGSHEQYF; CDR3 DNA: TGTGCCAGCAGCCACCGACAGGGAAGCCACGAGCAGTACTTC
D gene: .; clone size: .; V gene: TRBV21-1; J gene: TRBJ1-5; CDR3 protein: CASSNRLTGHQPQHF; CDR3 DNA: TGTGCCAGCAGCAATAGGCTGACAGGGCATCAGCCCCAGCATTTT
D gene: TRBD2; clone size: once; V gene: TRBV15; J gene: TRBJ2-5; CDR3 protein: CATSRASSGKETQYF; CDR3 DNA: TGTGCCACCAGCAGAGCTTCTAGCGGGAAAGAGACCCAGTACTTC